This entry lists 13 T cell receptor beta chains sequenced from one sample in a study of cytomegalovirus exposure and HLA in healthy donors. The PCR had 60 Vbeta and 13 Jbeta primers. The repertoire was sequenced with immunoSEQ multiplex PCR; TCRdb's copy has only in-frame clones and lacks some. This sample's table reports around 100,000 clones. Sequencing was carried out using PBMCs. These receptors all stem from a man aged 35 to 55 in good health and CMV-seronegative.

The rearrangement links TRBV10-1 to TRBJ2-3, with D hard to call. The V gene lost 5 bases and the J gene lost 5 bases, with 11 bases spanning the gap. This CDR3 spans 13 amino acids. Germline CDR1 WNHNN, CDR2 SYGVQD (reference sequence). CDR3 loop: CASSRRPGDTQYF. The CDR3 DNA sequence: TGCGCCAGCAGTAGGCGGCCGGGAGATACGCAGTATTTT.

V and J are TRBV19 and TRBJ2-1; 9 nucleotides match TRBD2. CDR3 length: 15 residues. Germline V lookup: CDR1 LNHDA, CDR2 SQIVND (reference sequence). J lost 5 bases, V lost 4 bases, and 6 bases had no gene match. The CDR3 loop reads CASSTKRGAHNEQFF. CDR3 sequence (DNA): TGTGCCAGTAGTACAAAGCGGGGGGCCCACAATGAGCAGTTCTTC.

The chain is built from TRBV19 and TRBJ2-5, with 8 positions matching TRBD1. With V trimmed by 7 bases and J by 2 bases, 6 bases remained unmatched. This CDR3 has 14 amino acids. The germline gives CDR1 LNHDA, CDR2 SQIVND (reference sequence). Here the CDR3 DNA reads TGTGCCAGTAAAGAAAGACAGGGGCAAGAGACCCAGTACTTC. Protein product: CASKERQGQETQYF. Drawing the rest from reference TRBV19 and TRBJ2-5, the complete variable domain is DGGITQSPKYLFRKEGQNVTLSCEQNLNHDAMYWYRQDPGQGLRLIYYSQIVNDFQKGDIAEGYSVSREKKESFPLTVTSAQKNPTAFYLCASKERQGQETQYFGPGTRLLVL.

J is TRBJ2-1 and V is TRBV2; D uncertain. The germline V gene encodes CDR1 SNHLY and CDR2 FYNNEI. The CDR3 runs 12 residues. The V end was cut by 6 bases, the J end by 11 bases, with 14 bases between. CDR3 loop: CASSDPATKQFF. CDR3 coding DNA: TGTGCCAGCAGCGACCCCGCGACAAAGCAGTTCTTC.

The chain carries TRBV9 and TRBJ2-7; 9 bases are shared with TRBD2. The end of the DNA is better explained by TRBJ2-1, so the J call may be wrong. CDR1 and CDR2 (germline): SGDLS, YYNGEE. The CDR3 runs to 16 residues. CDR3: CASSVESGRIAHEQFF. The CDR3 nucleotides are TGTGCCAGCAGCGTAGAAAGCGGGAGGATCGCCCATGAGCAGTTCTTC.

The genes are TRBV9 and TRBJ2-7; TRBD1 aligns across 9 bases. Germline V gives CDR1 SGDLS, CDR2 YYNGEE. V was clipped by 0 bases and J by 2 bases; unmatched bases: 0. The CDR3 sequence is 14 residues long. The CDR3: CASSVGTGAYEQYF. The CDR3 DNA is TGTGCCAGCAGCGTAGGGACAGGGGCCTACGAGCAGTACTTC.

V is TRBV4-3 and J is TRBJ2-3; 13 bases are shared with TRBD2. The germline CDR1 and CDR2 sequences are LGHNA and YSLEER. V was pared by 0 bases and J by 0 bases, with 6 bases of the junction left unmatched. The CDR3 spans 19 residues. The CDR3 DNA sequence: TGCGCCAGCAGCCAAGAAGCACCGGGACTAGCGGGGAGCACAGATACGCAGTATTTT. As protein: CASSQEAPGLAGSTDTQYF.

This chain joins TRBV19 and TRBJ1-2; a possible D gene is TRBD1 (5 bases). V was pared by 6 bases and J by 1 base, with 12 bases between. This CDR3 comprises 14 residues. CDR1 and CDR2 (germline): LNHDA, SQIVND (reference sequence). The CDR3 bases are TGTGCCAGTAGGAAGACAGAAAGTAACTATGGCTACACCTTC. Its translation is CASRKTESNYGYTF. The complete variable domain, with remaining parts taken from reference TRBV19 and TRBJ1-2, reads DGGITQSPKYLFRKEGQNVTLSCEQNLNHDAMYWYRQDPGQGLRLIYYSQIVNDFQKGDIAEGYSVSREKKESFPLTVTSAQKNPTAFYLCASRKTESNYGYTFGSGTRLTVV.

The chain joins TRBV27 to TRBJ1-5, with 7 bases fitting TRBD1. V lost 6 bases and J lost 2; bases outside the gene matches: 7. This CDR3 is built from 15 residues. In germline, CDR1 is MNHEY, CDR2 SMNVEV (reference sequence). CDR3 DNA sequence: TGTGCCAGCAGCCAAGACAGGGCGGGCAATCAGCCCCAGCATTTT. Protein: CASSQDRAGNQPQHF.

The V call is TRBV4-1, the J call TRBJ2-1, with 10 nucleotides matching TRBD2. The CDR3 has 21 amino acids. CDR1 is MGHRA and CDR2 is YSYEKL in the germline V gene. The junction had 21 bases not matched to a gene; V was cut back by 0 bases and J by 7 bases. CDR3 DNA sequence: TGCGCCAGCAGCCAAGATCCTCCGGCGGGACTAGCGTTGGGGGGTGGTAATGAGCAGTTCTTC. It specifies CASSQDPPAGLALGGGNEQFF.

The chain uses TRBV9 and TRBJ2-2; 14 bases agree with TRBD2. This CDR3 has 17 amino acids. Trimming removed 1 base from V and 4 bases from J; junction bases left unmatched: 3. Looked up from germline, CDR1 is SGDLS and CDR2 is YYNGEE. The CDR3 loop reads CASSVLGLAGATGELFF. In nucleotides, the CDR3 is TGTGCCAGCAGCGTACTGGGACTAGCGGGGGCCACCGGGGAGCTGTTTTTT.

The J gene is TRBJ2-7, the V gene TRBV28; maybe TRBD1 (6 bases). The V gene lost 5 bases and the J gene lost 7 bases, with 12 bases spanning the gap. The CDR3 length is 12 residues. Per germline, CDR1 MDHEN and CDR2 SYDVKM. Here the CDR3 reads CASSHLGTEQYF. The CDR3, as DNA: TGTGCCAGCAGTCACCTCGGGACAGAGCAGTACTTC.

The chain uses TRBV29-1 and TRBJ2-3; the match to TRBD2 covers 8 bases. Unmatched junction bases numbered 8, after V lost 5 bases and J lost 1 base. Germline lookup yields CDR1 SQVTM and CDR2 ANQGSEA. CDR3 length: 15 residues. CDR3 sequence: CSVSGGREGTDTQYF. The CDR3 region has the DNA TGCAGCGTTAGCGGGGGAAGGGAAGGCACAGATACGCAGTATTTT.